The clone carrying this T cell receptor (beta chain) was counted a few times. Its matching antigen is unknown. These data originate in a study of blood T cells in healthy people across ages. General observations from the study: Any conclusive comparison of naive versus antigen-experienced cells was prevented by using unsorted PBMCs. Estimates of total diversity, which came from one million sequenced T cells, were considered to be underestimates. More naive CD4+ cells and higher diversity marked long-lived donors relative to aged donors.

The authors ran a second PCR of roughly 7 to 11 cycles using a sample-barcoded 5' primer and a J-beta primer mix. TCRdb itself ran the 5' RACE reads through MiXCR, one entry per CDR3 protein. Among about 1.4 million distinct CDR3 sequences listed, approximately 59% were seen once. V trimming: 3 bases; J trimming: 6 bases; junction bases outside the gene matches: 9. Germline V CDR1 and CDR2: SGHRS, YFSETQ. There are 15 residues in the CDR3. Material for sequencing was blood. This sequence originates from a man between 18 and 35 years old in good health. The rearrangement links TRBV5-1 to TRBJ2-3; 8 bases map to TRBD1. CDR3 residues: CASSWRTGMVDTQYF. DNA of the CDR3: TGCGCCAGCAGCTGGAGGACAGGGATGGTCGATACGCAGTATTTT.